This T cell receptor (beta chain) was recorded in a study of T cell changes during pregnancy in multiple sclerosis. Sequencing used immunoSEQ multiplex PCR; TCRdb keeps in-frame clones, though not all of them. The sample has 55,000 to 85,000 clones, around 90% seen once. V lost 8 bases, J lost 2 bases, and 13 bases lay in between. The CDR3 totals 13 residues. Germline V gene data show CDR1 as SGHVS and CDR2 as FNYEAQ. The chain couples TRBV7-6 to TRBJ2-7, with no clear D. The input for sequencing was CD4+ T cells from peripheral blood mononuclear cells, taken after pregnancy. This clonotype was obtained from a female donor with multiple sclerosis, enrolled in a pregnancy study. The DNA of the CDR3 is TGTGCCAGCGGCCCGATCTCAGCCTACGAGCAGTACTTC. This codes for CASGPISAYEQYF.